The 3 T cell receptor beta chains below come from one sample, sequenced in a study of Graves' ophthalmopathy and Graves' hyperthyroidism (dated by TCRdb to the late 2010s). Sequenced using an Illumina HiSeq 2000. For repertoire sequencing, the TCR beta CDR3 regions were amplified from RNA transcripts. The first round of RT-PCR was done with HTBI primers and the Qiagen OneStep RT-PCR kit, and was followed by a second round of multiplex PCR, then size selection and purification. TCRdb reanalyzed the raw reads on its own, using fastp at Q25 for trimming and MiXCR for clone calling, and kept in-frame beta chains. Every distinct CDR3 protein forms one entry, paired with its most common genes and DNA. The sample table contains about 590,000 distinct CDR3 sequences; only one count was recorded for approximately 35% of them. Roughly 4% of the sample is held by the ten biggest clonotypes. The source material was peripheral blood or thyroid tissue (not recorded which). Receptors were obtained from an adult man with Graves' hyperthyroidism.

This clonotype was counted a few times. The chain recombines TRBV27 with TRBJ2-5; 7 bases agree with TRBD2. The CDR3 sequence is 14 residues long. Trimming at V came to 6 bases and at J to 9 bases, leaving 13 bases not matched to a gene. Germline lookup yields CDR1 MNHEY and CDR2 SMNVEV (reference sequence). CDR3 nucleotides: TGTGCCAGCAGCCCTGGACTAGTTGGGTTGGCCCAGTACTTC. Translation: CASSPGLVGLAQYF.

The CDR3 is CASSLGGVMNYEQYF. CDR3 in DNA: TGTGCCAGCAGTTTGGGCGGGGTCATGAACTACGAGCAGTACTTC. The chain recombines TRBV7-9 with TRBJ2-7, with a possible D match to TRBD2 (6 bases). The CDR3 totals 15 residues. Per the germline V gene, CDR1 is SEHNR and CDR2 is FQNEAQ (reference sequence). V was trimmed by 6 bases and J by 3 bases, leaving 18 bases between them.

The chain joins TRBV24-1 to TRBJ2-7; tentatively, D is TRBD1 or TRBD2 (5 bases each). In germline, CDR1 is KGHDR, CDR2 SFDVKD. The CDR3 spans 13 residues. The germline V and J ends were trimmed by 0 bases and 9 bases, with 11 bases remaining between them. In nucleotides, the CDR3 is TGTGCCACCAGTGATTTGGAGGGGATTCGGCAGTACTTC. Translated: CATSDLEGIRQYF.